The source of this T cell receptor beta chain is a study of CD8 T cells in ankylosing spondylitis. Study-wide results and limits: A TCR beta motif of under 10 highly homologous variants seemed to mark ankylosing spondylitis blood. Significant enrichment of disease-linked clones was reported in matched ankylosing spondylitis synovial fluid.

This clonotype was seen repeatedly, ten times or more. No antigen is known for it. Trimming shortened V by 3 bases and J by 3 bases, and 8 bases separated the two germline ends. The germline CDR1 and CDR2 sequences are SEHNR and FQNEAQ (reference sequence). This CDR3 region has 13 residues. Researchers built TCR beta libraries using quantitative 5'-RACE with molecular barcodes. TCRdb re-analysed the 5' RACE reads in MiXCR, keeping a single row per CDR3 protein. The sample holds around 100,000 distinct CDR3 sequences, more than 20% seen once. Sequenced sample: synovial fluid, either unsorted or a sorted T cell fraction (not recorded which). This chain connects TRBV7-9 to TRBJ1-1, with no clear D. The receptor comes from a male donor with ankylosing spondylitis. CDR3 sequence reads: CASSFGQHTEAFF. The CDR3 DNA reads TGTGCCAGCAGCTTTGGCCAACACACTGAAGCTTTCTTT.